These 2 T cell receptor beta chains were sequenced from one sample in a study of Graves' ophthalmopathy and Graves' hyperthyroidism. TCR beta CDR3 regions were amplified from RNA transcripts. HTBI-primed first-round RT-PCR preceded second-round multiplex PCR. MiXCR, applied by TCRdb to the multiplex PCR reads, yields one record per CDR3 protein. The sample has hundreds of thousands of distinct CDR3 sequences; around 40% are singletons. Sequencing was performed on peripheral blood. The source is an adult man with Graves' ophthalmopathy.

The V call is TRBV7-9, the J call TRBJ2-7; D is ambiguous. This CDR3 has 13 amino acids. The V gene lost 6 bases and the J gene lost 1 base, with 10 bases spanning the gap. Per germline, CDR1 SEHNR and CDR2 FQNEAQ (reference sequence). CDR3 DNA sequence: TGTGCCAGCAGTGACCTCGAGTCCTACGAGCAGTACTTC. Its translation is CASSDLESYEQYF.

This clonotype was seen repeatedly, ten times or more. CDR3 amino acids: CSVAGTGGLDEQFF. CDR3 in DNA: TGCAGCGTTGCAGGGACAGGGGGGTTGGATGAGCAGTTCTTC. This rearrangement joins TRBV29-1 to TRBJ2-1; TRBD1 matches at 11 bases. V was pared by 4 bases and J by 8 bases, with 7 bases of the junction left unmatched. Germline CDR1 reads SQVTM; CDR2 reads ANQGSEA. The CDR3 has 14 amino acids.